This TCR beta chain was captured by sequencing in a study of cytomegalovirus exposure and HLA in healthy donors. The study, taken as a whole, reports: Rare TCR sequences predominated, though certain public TCRs were found in many donors.

V was clipped by 6 bases and J by 7 bases; unmatched bases: 20. There are 17 residues in the CDR3. Germline CDR1 is MNHEY and CDR2 is SMNVEV (reference sequence). TCRdb's table, derived via immunoSEQ multiplex PCR, lists solely in-frame clones and lacks some. The sample consists of approximately 180,000 clones, more than 75% of them appearing once. Remarks on this clone: Its target is not known.

The source of this sequence is a woman aged 18 to 35 in good health and CMV-seronegative. This rearrangement joins TRBV27 to TRBJ1-2; 7 nucleotides agree with TRBD1. What was sequenced was PBMCs. CDR3 in amino acids: CASSPTLGQANSGGYTF. The CDR3 DNA is TGTGCCAGCAGCCCAACCCTTGGACAGGCGAACTCGGGTGGCTACACCTTC.